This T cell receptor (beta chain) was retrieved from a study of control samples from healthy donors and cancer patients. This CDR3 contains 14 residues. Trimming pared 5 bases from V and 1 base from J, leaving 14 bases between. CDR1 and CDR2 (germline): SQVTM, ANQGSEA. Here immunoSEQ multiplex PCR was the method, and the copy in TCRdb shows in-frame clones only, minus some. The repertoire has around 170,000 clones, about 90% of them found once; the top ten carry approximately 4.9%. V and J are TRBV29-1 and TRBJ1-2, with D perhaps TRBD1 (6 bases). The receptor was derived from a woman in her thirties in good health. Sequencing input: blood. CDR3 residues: CSVTTGTLNYGYTF. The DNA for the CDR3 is TGCAGCGTTACTACAGGGACCCTTAACTATGGCTACACCTTC.